Below, 21 T cell receptor beta chains from the same sample are listed, as sequenced in a study of vaccination effects on CD4 cells after COVID-19. The antigens of these receptors remain unknown. The data were produced by immunoSEQ multiplex PCR, yet TCRdb's version contains in-frame clones alone and is incomplete. The table lists more than 20,000 clones, 75% to 85% of them singletons. Within the ViraFEST assay, antigen-specific CD4+ T cells underwent expansion with viral peptide pools prior to sequencing. Cultured cells yielded isolated CD4+ T cells after 10 days. This person caught SARS-CoV-2 sometime from March to December 2020, and PCR testing confirmed the infection. The specimen comprised CD4+ T cells from PBMCs cultured with a peptide pool, sampled before COVID-19 vaccination. These receptor sequences come from a human donor who had a prior SARS-CoV-2 infection.

The chain has TRBV28 and TRBJ2-7; no clear D gene. CDR3 length: 15 amino acids. Per the germline V gene, CDR1 is MDHEN and CDR2 is SYDVKM. Trimming took 4 bases from V and 2 from J, leaving 15 bases between them. CDR3 DNA: TGTGCCAGCAGTTCCGGGTGGCGCAAGACCTACGAGCAGTACTTC. Amino acids: CASSSGWRKTYEQYF.

This clone showed up just a few times. The J gene is TRBJ2-1, the V gene TRBV3-1 (or the pseudogene TRBV3-2); the D gene is possibly TRBD1 (6 bases). Germline V gene sequence: CDR1 LGHDT, CDR2 YNNKEL (reference sequence). V dropped 4 bases and J dropped 6 bases, with 10 bases sitting between them. The CDR3 contains 13 residues. The chain's CDR3 is CASSLGAVNEQFF. The CDR3 DNA follows: TGTGCCAGCAGCCTGGGGGCGGTCAATGAGCAGTTCTTC.

In its sample, this clone was seen a few times. The J gene is TRBJ1-1, the V gene TRBV12-3 or TRBV12-4; 7 bases are shared with TRBD1. Losses at the gene ends were 5 bases for V and 6 bases for J; bases not matched to a gene: 6. The CDR3 is 13 amino acids. The CDR3 nucleotides are TGTGCCAGCAGTCGGACAGGCGCCGCTGAAGCTTTCTTT. It specifies CASSRTGAAEAFF.

The chain recombines TRBV5-1 with TRBJ2-7; 13 bases line up with TRBD2. V was pared by 7 bases and J by 3 bases, with 7 bases of the junction left unmatched. Looked up from germline, CDR1 is SGHRS and CDR2 is YFSETQ. The CDR3 covers 15 residues. The CDR3 is CASQQGLAGDYEQYF. The CDR3 coding sequence is TGCGCCAGCCAACAAGGACTAGCGGGGGACTACGAGCAGTACTTC.

This clone was detected only once. The chain couples TRBV30 to TRBJ1-4; D remains ambiguous. CDR3 length equals 12 residues. Germline V lookup: CDR1 GTSNPN, CDR2 SVGIG (reference sequence). The V and J ends lost 0 bases and 6 bases respectively, with 5 bases between them. The CDR3 loop reads CAWSVADEKLFF. The CDR3 nucleotides read TGTGCCTGGAGTGTAGCGGATGAAAAACTGTTTTTT.

This chain joins TRBV12-3 or TRBV12-4 and TRBJ1-2, with 9 bases aligning to TRBD1. V lost 6 bases to trimming and J lost 2 bases; unmatched junction nucleotides: 1. The CDR3 is 13 amino acids. Here the CDR3 DNA reads TGTGCCAGCAGCACAGGGGGCAACTATGGCTACACCTTC. Translating it yields CASSTGGNYGYTF.

The chain joins TRBV29-1 to TRBJ2-3; 7 bases line up with TRBD2. The CDR3 totals 15 residues. Germline trimming cut 5 bases from V and 8 bases from J; bases unmatched to any gene: 16. The germline V gene encodes CDR1 SQVTM and CDR2 ANQGSEA. CDR3 loop: CSVSPGGLTLSTQYF. CDR3 DNA: TGCAGCGTTTCCCCGGGGGGACTAACATTAAGTACGCAGTATTTT.

CDR3 sequence reads: CASSPGTSGGSQGSYNEQFF. CDR3 nucleotide sequence: TGTGCCAGCAGCCCCGGGACTAGCGGGGGGTCCCAGGGCTCCTACAATGAGCAGTTCTTC. This sequence joins TRBV7-3 and TRBJ2-1, with TRBD2 identical over 15 bases. The J segment lost 0 bases and the V segment lost 5 bases, leaving 11 bases of the junction unmatched. The CDR3 is 20 amino acids. CDR1 is SGHTA and CDR2 is FQGTGA in the germline V gene.

Only one count was recorded for this clone. The J gene is TRBJ2-2, the V gene TRBV7-2; 7 bases map to TRBD1. From germline, CDR1 is SGHTA and CDR2 FQGNSA. V trimming: 6 bases; J trimming: 7 bases; junction bases outside the gene matches: 11. CDR3 size: 15 residues. CDR3 loop: CASRFTGELGGELFF. The CDR3 bases are TGTGCCAGCAGATTCACAGGGGAGTTAGGCGGGGAGCTGTTTTTT.

The CDR3 reads CASSEVNAATGTEAFF. DNA of the CDR3: TGTGCCAGCAGTGAAGTTAACGCGGCTACAGGCACTGAAGCTTTCTTT. The V and J genes are TRBV6-1 and TRBJ1-1; D is possibly TRBD1 (5 bases). Deletions cut 1 base from V and 4 bases from J, with 16 bases between. Germline V gene sequence: CDR1 MNHNS, CDR2 SASEGT. CDR3 size: 16 residues.

The rearrangement joins TRBV2 to TRBJ2-1, with D perhaps assigned TRBD1 or TRBD2 (6 bases each). CDR3 length: 15 residues. With 5 bases removed from V and 10 bases from J, the gap between germline ends came to 21 bases. Germline assignment: CDR1 SNHLY and CDR2 FYNNEI. CDR3 nucleotide sequence: TGTGCCAGCAGTAGCGTTGAGAGGCTCGGGGGCGAGCAGTTCTTC. Translating gives CASSSVERLGGEQFF.

This chain joins TRBV15 and TRBJ2-2; D unclear. V lost 2 bases, J lost 0 bases, and 10 bases lay in between. The germline V gene has CDR1 LNHNV and CDR2 YYDKDF (reference sequence). There are 16 residues in the CDR3. CDR3 DNA sequence: TGTGCCACCAGCAGAACGGATGCTACGAACACCGGGGAGCTGTTTTTT. This encodes CATSRTDATNTGELFF.

The J gene is TRBJ2-2, the V gene TRBV28; D gene uncertain. The CDR3 has 13 residues. Germline V gene lookup returns CDR1 MDHEN and CDR2 SYDVKM. V was pared by 0 bases and J by 5 bases, with 4 bases between. This chain's CDR3 is CASSLWGTGELFF. CDR3 nucleotide sequence: TGTGCCAGCAGTTTATGGGGGACCGGGGAGCTGTTTTTT. Full variable domain (rest looked up from reference TRBV28 and TRBJ2-2): DVKVTQSSRYLVKRTGEKVFLECVQDMDHENMFWYRQDPGLGLRLIYFSYDVKMKEKGDIPEGYSVSREKKERFSLILESASTNQTSMYLCASSLWGTGELFFGEGSRLTVL.

CDR3 region: CASSQVTSTGGYTF. In DNA form, the CDR3 reads TGTGCCAGCAGCCAGGTGACATCAACGGGGGGCTACACCTTC. The genes are TRBV14 and TRBJ1-2, with D unresolved. The V gene lost 3 bases and the J gene lost 8 bases, with 16 bases spanning the gap. The CDR3 loop spans 14 amino acids. The germline CDR1 and CDR2 sequences are SGHDN and FVKESK.

The chain recombines TRBV7-2 with TRBJ2-7; D is possibly TRBD2 (5 bases). V shed 3 bases and J shed 5 bases, with 17 bases lying between them. Germline lookup yields CDR1 SGHTA and CDR2 FQGNSA. The length of the CDR3 is 15 residues. This CDR3 reads CASSLRAGVVNEQYF. CDR3 bases: TGTGCCAGCAGCTTGCGGGCCGGGGTGGTTAACGAGCAGTACTTC. The whole variable domain, remainder taken from reference TRBV7-2 and TRBJ2-7, is GAGVSQSPSNKVTEKGKDVELRCDPISGHTALYWYRQSLGQGLEFLIYFQGNSAPDKSGLPSDRFSAERTGGSVSTLTIQRTQQEDSAVYLCASSLRAGVVNEQYFGPGTRLTVT.

The chain carries TRBV4-2 and TRBJ2-3; TRBD2 matches 7 bases. Germline V gene data show CDR1 as LGHNA and CDR2 as YNFKEQ. The CDR3 length is 18 residues. V lost 4 bases and J lost 0; bases outside the gene matches: 13. The CDR3 nucleotides read TGTGCCAGCAGCCCCCTCGGGCTAGCGGAAGCTAGCACAGATACGCAGTATTTT. This sequence encodes CASSPLGLAEASTDTQYF.

The CDR3 DNA follows: TGTGCCTGGAAGAGGGAGGGGACGAGCTCCTATAATTCACCCCTCCACTTT. This gives the protein CAWKREGTSSYNSPLHF. This rearrangement joins TRBV30 to TRBJ1-6, with D perhaps TRBD1 (5 bases). V lost 4 bases and J 0 bases, leaving 16 bases between the germline ends. Germline lookup yields CDR1 GTSNPN and CDR2 SVGIG (reference sequence). The CDR3 length is 17 residues. The whole variable domain, filled in from reference TRBV30 and TRBJ1-6, reads SQTIHQWPATLVQPVGSPLSLECTVEGTSNPNLYWYRQAAGRGLQLLFYSVGIGQISSEVPQNLSASRPQDRQFILSSKKLLLSDSGFYLCAWKREGTSSYNSPLHFGNGTRLTVT.

The V call is TRBV19, the J call TRBJ2-5; 10 bases map to TRBD2. Trimming removed 4 bases from V and 2 bases from J; junction bases left unmatched: 7. The CDR3 spans 16 residues. Germline V CDR1 and CDR2: LNHDA, SQIVND (reference sequence). DNA for the CDR3: TGTGCCAGTAGTACGCTAGGACTAGCGGATCAAGAGACCCAGTACTTC. As protein: CASSTLGLADQETQYF. Variable domain in full (rest from reference TRBV19 and TRBJ2-5): DGGITQSPKYLFRKEGQNVTLSCEQNLNHDAMYWYRQDPGQGLRLIYYSQIVNDFQKGDIAEGYSVSREKKESFPLTVTSAQKNPTAFYLCASSTLGLADQETQYFGPGTRLLVL.

This chain connects TRBV11-2 to TRBJ1-1; no clear D. Deletions cut 4 bases from V and 0 bases from J, with 6 bases between. Germline V lookup: CDR1 SGHAT, CDR2 FQNNGV. There are 13 residues in the CDR3. For the CDR3, the DNA is TGTGCCAGCAGCTACCGCCTGAACACTGAAGCTTTCTTT. This encodes CASSYRLNTEAFF.

This clone appeared once. V gene TRBV10-3 combines with J gene TRBJ2-5; TRBD1 is a possible D gene (5 bases). The CDR3 length is 15 residues. CDR1 is ENHRY and CDR2 is SYGVKD in the germline V gene. V was shortened by 3 bases and J by 3 bases, with 14 bases between the two germline ends. CDR3 loop: CAISDPNQGKETQYF. CDR3 coding DNA: TGTGCCATCAGTGACCCTAACCAGGGAAAAGAGACCCAGTACTTC.

The V and J genes are TRBV9 and TRBJ1-6; D might be TRBD1 (5 bases). CDR1 is SGDLS, CDR2 YYNGEE, per germline. V was clipped by 4 bases and J by 6 bases, with 14 bases between them. CDR3 size: 15 residues. CDR3 in amino acids: CASSPTGTFNSPLHF. The CDR3 DNA follows: TGTGCCAGCAGCCCTACCGGGACTTTTAATTCACCCCTCCACTTT.